Listed below are T cell receptor beta chains from one sample, sequenced in a study of control samples from healthy donors and cancer patients. Measured with immunoSEQ multiplex PCR; TCRdb has only the in-frame clones, and not every one. In the table there are 130,000 to 150,000 clones, roughly 94% of which are singletons. The sequenced material came from PBMCs. The origin of the receptors is a man in his 60s with colorectal cancer. Each CDR3 is given with its conserved first and last residue. A D gene is named only where the DNA matches it firmly. The size of a clone is reported for some rows only, either as once, few or many, or as a class for expanded clones.

D	V	size	J	length	CDR3	DNA
NA	TRBV19	NA	TRBJ1-1	15	CASSKLTTENTEAFF	TGTGCCAGTAGTAAACTAACGACGGAGAACACTGAAGCTTTCTTT
NA	TRBV21-1	NA	TRBJ2-5	15	CASSKERQYQETQYF	TGTGCCAGCAGCAAAGAGCGACAGTACCAAGAGACCCAGTACTTC
NA	TRBV19	NA	TRBJ2-2	14	CASSIAGFHGELFF	TGTGCCAGTAGTATAGCAGGGTTCCACGGGGAGCTGTTTTTT
NA	TRBV30	NA	TRBJ2-4	15	CAWSRGDGAKNIQYF	TGTGCCTGGAGTAGGGGGGATGGAGCCAAAAACATTCAGTACTTC
NA	TRBV4-3	NA	TRBJ1-2	17	CASSQVTDRKANYGYTF	TGCGCCAGCAGCCAGGTCACCGACAGGAAAGCTAACTATGGCTACACCTTC
NA	TRBV2	NA	TRBJ1-1	14	CARRLNPMNTEAFF	TGTGCCAGAAGACTAAACCCTATGAACACTGAAGCTTTCTTT
TRBD1	TRBV19	NA	TRBJ1-4	13	CASSLTGGEKLFF	TGTGCCAGTAGTTTAACAGGGGGCGAAAAACTGTTTTTT
NA	TRBV7-8	NA	TRBJ2-3	12	CASSPPTDTQYF	TGTGCCAGCAGCCCTCCCACAGATACGCAGTATTTT
TRBD1	TRBV29-1	few	TRBJ2-7	13	CSVSGTATYEQYF	TGCAGCGTGTCCGGGACAGCCACCTACGAGCAGTACTTC
TRBD1	TRBV5-1	NA	TRBJ2-7	14	CASSLGTGTYEQYF	TGCGCCAGCAGTCTGGGGACAGGGACGTACGAGCAGTACTTC
TRBD1	TRBV9	NA	TRBJ2-5	15	CASSSPGQGEETQYF	TGTGCCAGCAGCTCTCCGGGACAGGGGGAAGAGACCCAGTACTTC
TRBD1	TRBV6-5	NA	TRBJ1-2	13	CASSYGDRYGYTF	TGTGCCAGCAGTTACGGGGACAGATATGGCTACACCTTC
NA	TRBV19	NA	TRBJ1-2	11	CASSQGNGYTF	TGTGCCAGTAGTCAAGGAAATGGCTACACCTTC
TRBD2	TRBV2	once	TRBJ2-7	16	CASSERVAGDLYEQYF	TGTGCCAGCAGTGAGAGGGTAGCGGGGGACCTCTACGAGCAGTACTTC
TRBD1	TRBV6-2/TRBV6-3	NA	TRBJ1-3	12	CASSFRGNTIYF	TGTGCCAGCAGCTTCAGGGGGAACACCATATATTTT
NA	TRBV6-5	NA	TRBJ2-3	14	CASSYRRATDTQYF	TGTGCCAGCAGTTACCGCAGGGCCACAGATACGCAGTATTTT
TRBD1	TRBV7-4	NA	TRBJ1-3	18	CASSYTGDPNSVGNTIYF	TGTGCCAGCAGCTACACAGGGGACCCAAATTCAGTTGGAAACACCATATATTTT
TRBD1	TRBV30	NA	TRBJ1-3	13	CAWSGTGGLTIYF	TGTGCCTGGAGTGGGACAGGGGGGTTAACCATATATTTT
NA	TRBV11-2	NA	TRBJ2-2	12	CASSYDTGELFF	TGTGCCAGCAGCTACGACACCGGGGAGCTGTTTTTT
NA	TRBV7-2	NA	TRBJ2-3	15	CASSLAGGPVDTQYF	TGTGCCAGCAGCTTAGCGGGGGGGCCGGTAGATACGCAGTATTTT
NA	TRBV2	once	TRBJ1-3	13	CASKTGSGNTIYF	TGTGCCAGCAAAACAGGCTCTGGAAACACCATATATTTT
NA	TRBV12-3/TRBV12-4	NA	TRBJ2-2	13	CASSLGGTGELFF	TGTGCCAGCAGTTTAGGGGGCACCGGGGAGCTGTTTTTT
NA	TRBV29-1	NA	TRBJ2-2	14	CSVEGVGNTGELFF	TGCAGCGTTGAAGGTGTAGGGAACACCGGGGAGCTGTTTTTT
TRBD1	TRBV5-1	NA	TRBJ2-7	14	CASSPTGSSYEQYF	TGCGCCAGCAGCCCGACAGGGAGCTCCTACGAGCAGTACTTC